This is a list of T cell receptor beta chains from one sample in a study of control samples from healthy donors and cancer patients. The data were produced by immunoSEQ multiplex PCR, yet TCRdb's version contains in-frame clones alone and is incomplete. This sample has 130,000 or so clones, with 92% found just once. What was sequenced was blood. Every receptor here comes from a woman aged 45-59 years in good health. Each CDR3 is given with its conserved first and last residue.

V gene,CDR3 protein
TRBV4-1,CASSQDTSGWETQYF
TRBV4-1,CASSHHSGQSSYEQYF
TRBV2,CARGAFGKENNEQFF
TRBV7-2,CASSLGLSEGTEAFF
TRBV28,CASSLRREEQFF
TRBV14,CASSAQAGLNTDTQYF
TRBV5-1,CASSLSSRTGGTEAFF
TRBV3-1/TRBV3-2,CASSHLTGGLAGCTF
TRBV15,CATQETGSNQPQHF
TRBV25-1,CASSEGVENTEAFF
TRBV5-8,CASSLLDGKTEAFF
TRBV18,CASSPAGLYYEQYF
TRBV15,CATSNRQGAAGELFF
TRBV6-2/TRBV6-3,CASSVPWGAGREQFF
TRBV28,CASSSLASGSTDTQYF
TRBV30,CAWTPGGGLAQPQHF
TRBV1,CTSTLQPPGQGEIATNEKLFF
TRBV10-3,CAISDLGQGKGNEQFF
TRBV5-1,CASSKGQVGANVLTF
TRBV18,CASSPLPATHMGGELFF
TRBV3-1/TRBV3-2,CASSQTSDTNTEAFF
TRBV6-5,CASSQKQGNYEAFF
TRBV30,CAWSLRGGAGYTF
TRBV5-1,CASSFRDNKETQYF
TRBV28,CASSVSRSVVQYF
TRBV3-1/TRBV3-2,CASSQRTGRAEAFF
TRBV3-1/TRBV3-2,CASSQAGGTSSGNTIYF
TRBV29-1,CSVEGGSGGYTF
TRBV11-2,CASSPVTGPPREQYF
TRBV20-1,CSASKDRGRQPQHF
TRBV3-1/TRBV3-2,CASSLGHQYEQYF
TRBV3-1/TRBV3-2,CASSQESAGVYEQYF
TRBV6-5,CASSYGRTGGTEAFF
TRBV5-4,CASSLAANEVNEAFF
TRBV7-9,CASSFRDSFGEQFF
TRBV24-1,CATSDPGQGSYGYTF
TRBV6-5,CASSWSVVNEKLFF
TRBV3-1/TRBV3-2,CASSSTGVNTEAFF
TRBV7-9,CASSFRQGASFDYGYTF
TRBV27,CASSFLAEYNEQFF
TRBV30,CAWRKWEGAPGVSPLHF
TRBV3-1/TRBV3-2,CASSQDSSNYGYTF
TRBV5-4,CASSKEGARSYEQYF
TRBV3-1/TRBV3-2,CASSRVGSGGYTF
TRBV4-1,CASSQAKGQENTEAFF
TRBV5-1,CASSLEPGSREQFF
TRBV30,CAWSLGAPGANVLTF
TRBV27,CASGWGRTTEAFF
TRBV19,CASSMFSGRGEKLFF
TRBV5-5,CASSFPLAGGTDTQYF
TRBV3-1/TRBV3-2,CASSQTDSEAFF
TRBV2,CASSGNGYTF
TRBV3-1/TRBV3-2,CASSQASGGGRGYEQYF
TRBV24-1,CATSEDRASYNEQFF
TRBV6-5,CASSADRDYGYTF
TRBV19,CASSDRGSVSTDTQYF
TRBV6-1,CASSEWGQINSPLHF